The clone carrying this T cell receptor beta chain showed up many times. TCR beta libraries were built with iRepertoire HTBI primers and Arm-PCR of CDR3 regions. TCRdb recomputed calls from the multiplex PCR reads with MiXCR, one row per CDR3 protein. Among approximately 400,000 distinct CDR3 sequences listed, just under 15% were seen once. This specimen comes from a study of regulatory T cells in long-lasting Graves disease. The time point: newly diagnosed GD, antithyroid drugs for less than 3 months. Making the TCR library involved RNA that had been extracted from PBMCs. The ends were cut back, 1 base at V and 7 bases at J, with 18 bases in the middle. CDR1 is MNHEY, CDR2 SMNVEV, per germline (reference sequence). The CDR3 loop spans 16 amino acids. These data also featured in a second study, about T cells in Graves' hyperthyroidism and ophthalmopathy.

The chain has TRBV27 and TRBJ2-3; no firm D call. The sequencing used peripheral blood mononuclear cells (PBMCs), collected at new diagnosis, from a patient treated with antithyroid drugs. This sequence was found in a woman between 25 and 40 years old with Graves disease. CDR3: CASSLFSAPVVYTQYF. CDR3 DNA: TGTGCCAGCAGTTTATTTTCCGCCCCGGTCGTTTATACGCAGTATTTT.